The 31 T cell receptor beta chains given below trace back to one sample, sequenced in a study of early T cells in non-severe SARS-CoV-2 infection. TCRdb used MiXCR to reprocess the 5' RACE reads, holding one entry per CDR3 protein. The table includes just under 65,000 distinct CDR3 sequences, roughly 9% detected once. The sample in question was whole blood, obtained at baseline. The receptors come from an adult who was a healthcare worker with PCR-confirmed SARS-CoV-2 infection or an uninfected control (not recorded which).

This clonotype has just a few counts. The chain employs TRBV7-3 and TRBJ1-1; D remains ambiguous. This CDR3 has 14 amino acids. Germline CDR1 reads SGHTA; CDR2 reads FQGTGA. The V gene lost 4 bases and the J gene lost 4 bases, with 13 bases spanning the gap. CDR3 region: CASSSTPGTTEAFF. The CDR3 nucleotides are TGTGCCAGCAGCTCAACTCCAGGCACCACTGAAGCTTTCTTT. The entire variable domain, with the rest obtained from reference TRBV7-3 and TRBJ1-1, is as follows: GAGVSQTPSNKVTEKGKYVELRCDPISGHTALYWYRQSLGQGPEFLIYFQGTGAADDSGLPNDRFFAVRPEGSVSTLKIQRTERGDSAVYLCASSSTPGTTEAFFGQGTRLTVV.

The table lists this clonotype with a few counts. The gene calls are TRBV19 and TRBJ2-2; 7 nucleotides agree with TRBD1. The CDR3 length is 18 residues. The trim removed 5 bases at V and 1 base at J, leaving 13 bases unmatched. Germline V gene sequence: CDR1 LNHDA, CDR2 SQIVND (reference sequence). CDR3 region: CASSSPEGQAMNTGELFF. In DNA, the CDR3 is TGTGCCAGTAGTTCCCCGGAAGGACAGGCGATGAACACCGGGGAGCTGTTTTTT.

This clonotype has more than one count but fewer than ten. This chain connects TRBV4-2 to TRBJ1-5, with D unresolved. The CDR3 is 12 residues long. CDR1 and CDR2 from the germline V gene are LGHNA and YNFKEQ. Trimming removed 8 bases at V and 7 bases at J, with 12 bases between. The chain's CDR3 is CASSQAGQPQHF. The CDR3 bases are TGTGCCAGCTCCCAAGCGGGCCAGCCCCAGCATTTT.

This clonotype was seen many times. CDR3 in DNA: TGCGCCAGCGTCCCTTATGCGGGAGGGCCGAGTGAGCAGTTCTTC. Translating gives CASVPYAGGPSEQFF. The chain has TRBV5-1 and TRBJ2-1; TRBD2 aligns across 9 bases. CDR1 SGHRS and CDR2 YFSETQ come from the germline V gene. The V and J ends lost 7 bases and 9 bases, in that order; junction bases with no gene match: 14. This CDR3 contains 15 residues.

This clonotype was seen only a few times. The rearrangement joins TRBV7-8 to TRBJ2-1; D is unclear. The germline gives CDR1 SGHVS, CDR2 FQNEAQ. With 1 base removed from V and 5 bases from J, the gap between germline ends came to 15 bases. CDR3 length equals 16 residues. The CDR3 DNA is TGTGCCAGCAGCTTAGTTGCAAACCCGGCCCACAATGAGCAGTTCTTC. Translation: CASSLVANPAHNEQFF.

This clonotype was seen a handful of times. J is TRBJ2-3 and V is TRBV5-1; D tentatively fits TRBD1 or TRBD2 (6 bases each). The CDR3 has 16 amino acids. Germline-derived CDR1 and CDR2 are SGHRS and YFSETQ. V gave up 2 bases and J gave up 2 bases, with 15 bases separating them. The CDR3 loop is CASSLGGTFPTDTQYF. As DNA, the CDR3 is TGCGCCAGCAGCTTAGGGGGGACGTTCCCCACAGATACGCAGTATTTT.

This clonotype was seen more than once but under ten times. Written as DNA, the CDR3 is TGCAGTGCCAGGATCAGGGGCCGCACAGATACGCAGTATTTT. It encodes CSARIRGRTDTQYF. The V and J genes are TRBV20-1 and TRBJ2-3, with D maybe TRBD1 (6 bases). Trimming stripped 6 bases from V and 1 base from J, with 14 bases between. CDR1 is DFQATT and CDR2 is SNEGSKA in the germline V gene (reference sequence). The CDR3 has 14 amino acids.

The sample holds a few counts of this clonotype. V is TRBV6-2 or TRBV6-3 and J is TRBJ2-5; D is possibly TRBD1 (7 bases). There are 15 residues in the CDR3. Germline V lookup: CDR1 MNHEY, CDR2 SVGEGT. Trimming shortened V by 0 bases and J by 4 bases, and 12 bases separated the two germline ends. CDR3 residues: CASSYSPQGGETQYF. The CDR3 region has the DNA TGTGCCAGCAGTTACTCGCCCCAGGGGGGAGAGACCCAGTACTTC.

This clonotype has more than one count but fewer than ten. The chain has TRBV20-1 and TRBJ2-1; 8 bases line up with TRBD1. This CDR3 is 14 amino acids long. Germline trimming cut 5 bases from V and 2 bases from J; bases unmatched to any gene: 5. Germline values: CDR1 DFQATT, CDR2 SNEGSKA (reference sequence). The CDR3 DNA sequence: TGCAGTGCTCCTCGGACAGGGACCTACAATGAGCAGTTCTTC. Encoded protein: CSAPRTGTYNEQFF.

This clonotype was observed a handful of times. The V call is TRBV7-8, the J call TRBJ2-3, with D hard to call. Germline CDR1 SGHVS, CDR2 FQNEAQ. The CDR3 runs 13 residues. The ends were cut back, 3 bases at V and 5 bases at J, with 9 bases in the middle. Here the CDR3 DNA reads TGTGCCAGCAGCTTCGGGTGGGGAGATACGCAGTATTTT. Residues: CASSFGWGDTQYF. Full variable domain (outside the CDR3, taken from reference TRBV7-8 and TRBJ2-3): GAGVSQSPRYKVAKRGQDVALRCDPISGHVSLFWYQQALGQGPEFLTYFQNEAQLDKSGLPSDRFFAERPEGSVSTLKIQRTQQEDSAVYLCASSFGWGDTQYFGPGTRLTVL.

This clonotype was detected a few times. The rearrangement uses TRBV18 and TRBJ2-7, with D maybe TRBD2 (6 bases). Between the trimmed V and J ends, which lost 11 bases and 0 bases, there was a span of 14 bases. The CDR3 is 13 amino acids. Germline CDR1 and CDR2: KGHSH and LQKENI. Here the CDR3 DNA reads TGTGCCTGCCGAGCGGGTAACTCCTACGAGCAGTACTTC. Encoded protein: CACRAGNSYEQYF.

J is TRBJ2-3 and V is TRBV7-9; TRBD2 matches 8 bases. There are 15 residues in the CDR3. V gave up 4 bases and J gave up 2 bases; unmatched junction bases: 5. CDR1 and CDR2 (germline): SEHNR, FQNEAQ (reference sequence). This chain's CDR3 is CASSSEGLATDTQYF. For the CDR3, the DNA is TGTGCCAGCAGCTCGGAAGGACTAGCCACAGATACGCAGTATTTT. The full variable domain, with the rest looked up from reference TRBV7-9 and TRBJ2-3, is DTGVSQNPRHKITKRGQNVTFRCDPISEHNRLYWYRQTLGQGPEFLTYFQNEAQLEKSRLLSDRFSAERPKGSFSTLEIQRTEQGDSAMYLCASSSEGLATDTQYFGPGTRLTVL.

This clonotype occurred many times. CDR3 bases: TGTGCCAGCAGCATCCCACTAGCGGGCGCTTTAAGGACCGGGGAGCTGTTTTTT. Protein: CASSIPLAGALRTGELFF. The chain has TRBV4-2 and TRBJ2-2; 9 nucleotides agree with TRBD2. V shed 5 bases and J 5 bases; nucleotides not matched to a gene: 15. This CDR3 comprises 18 residues. Germline V lookup: CDR1 LGHNA, CDR2 YNFKEQ.

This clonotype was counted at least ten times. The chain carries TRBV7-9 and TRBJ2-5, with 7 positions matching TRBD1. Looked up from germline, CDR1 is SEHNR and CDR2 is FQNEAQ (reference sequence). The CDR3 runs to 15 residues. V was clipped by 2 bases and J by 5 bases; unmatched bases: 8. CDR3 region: CASSLRQGFFETQYF. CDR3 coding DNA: TGTGCCAGCAGCTTAAGACAGGGTTTCTTTGAGACCCAGTACTTC.

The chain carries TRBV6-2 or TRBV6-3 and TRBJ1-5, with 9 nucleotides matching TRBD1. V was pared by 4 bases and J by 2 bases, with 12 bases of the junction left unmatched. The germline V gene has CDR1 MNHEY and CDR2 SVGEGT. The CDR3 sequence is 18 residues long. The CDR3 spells CASSFRTGEESGNQPQHF. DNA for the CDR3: TGTGCCAGCAGTTTCCGGACAGGGGAGGAATCCGGCAATCAGCCCCAGCATTTT.

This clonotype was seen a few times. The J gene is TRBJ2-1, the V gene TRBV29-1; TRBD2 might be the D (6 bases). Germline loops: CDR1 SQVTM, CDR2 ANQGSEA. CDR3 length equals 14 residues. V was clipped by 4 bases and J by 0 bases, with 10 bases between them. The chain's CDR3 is CSVVGRSSYNEQFF. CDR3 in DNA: TGCAGCGTTGTTGGGAGGAGCTCCTACAATGAGCAGTTCTTC.

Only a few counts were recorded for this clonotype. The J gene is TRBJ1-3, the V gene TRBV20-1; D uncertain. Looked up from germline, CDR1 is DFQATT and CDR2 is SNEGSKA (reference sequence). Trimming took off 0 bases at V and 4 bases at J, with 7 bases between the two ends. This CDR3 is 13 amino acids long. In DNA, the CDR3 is TGCAGTGCTAGAGAAGCCGGGGGAAACACCATATATTTT. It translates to CSAREAGGNTIYF.

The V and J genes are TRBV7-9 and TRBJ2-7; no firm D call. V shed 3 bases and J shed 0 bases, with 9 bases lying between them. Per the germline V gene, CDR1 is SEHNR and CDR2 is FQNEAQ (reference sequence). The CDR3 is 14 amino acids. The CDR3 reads CASSLSIGSYEQYF. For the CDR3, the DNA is TGTGCCAGCAGCTTGTCGATCGGCTCCTACGAGCAGTACTTC.

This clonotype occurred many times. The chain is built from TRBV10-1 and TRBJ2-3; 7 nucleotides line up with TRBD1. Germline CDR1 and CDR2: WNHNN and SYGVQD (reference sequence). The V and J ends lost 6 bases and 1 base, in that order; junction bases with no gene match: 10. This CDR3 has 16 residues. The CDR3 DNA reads TGCGCCAGCAGCAAGATAAGGACAGGCCGCACAGATACGCAGTATTTT. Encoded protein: CASSKIRTGRTDTQYF.

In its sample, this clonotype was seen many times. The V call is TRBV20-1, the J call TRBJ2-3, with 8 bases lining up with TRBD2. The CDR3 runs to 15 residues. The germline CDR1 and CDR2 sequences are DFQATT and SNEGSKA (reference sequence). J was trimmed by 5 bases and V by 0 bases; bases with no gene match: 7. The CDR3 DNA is TGCAGTGCTAGAGAAAGGACCGGGACTAGAGATACGCAGTATTTT. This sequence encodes CSARERTGTRDTQYF.

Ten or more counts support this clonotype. The CDR3 spells CASSFQEVGNQPQHF. The CDR3 DNA reads TGTGCCAGCAGCTTCCAGGAGGTAGGGAATCAGCCCCAGCATTTT. This chain uses TRBV5-5 with TRBJ1-5; no clear D. From germline, CDR1 is SGHKS and CDR2 YYEKEE (reference sequence). This CDR3 region has 15 residues. Trimming took 2 bases from V and 4 from J, leaving 13 bases between them. The variable domain in full, completed from reference TRBV5-5 and TRBJ1-5, reads DAGVTQSPTHLIKTRGQQVTLRCSPISGHKSVSWYQQVLGQGPQFIFQYYEKEERGRGNFPDRFSARQFPNYSSELNVNALLLGDSALYLCASSFQEVGNQPQHFGDGTRLSIL.

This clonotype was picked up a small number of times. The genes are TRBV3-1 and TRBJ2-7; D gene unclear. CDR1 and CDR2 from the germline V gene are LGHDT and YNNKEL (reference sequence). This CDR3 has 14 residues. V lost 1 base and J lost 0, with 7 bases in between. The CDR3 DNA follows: TGTGCCAGCAGCCAAGTACGGAGCTCCTACGAGCAGTACTTC. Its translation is CASSQVRSSYEQYF.

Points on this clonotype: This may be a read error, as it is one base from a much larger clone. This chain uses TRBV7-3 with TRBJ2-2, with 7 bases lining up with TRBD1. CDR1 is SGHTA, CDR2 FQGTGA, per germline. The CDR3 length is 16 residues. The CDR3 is CASSLAGTENTGVLFF. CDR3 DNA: TGTGCCAGCAGCCTGGCCGGGACAGAGAACACCGGGGTGCTGTTTTTT.

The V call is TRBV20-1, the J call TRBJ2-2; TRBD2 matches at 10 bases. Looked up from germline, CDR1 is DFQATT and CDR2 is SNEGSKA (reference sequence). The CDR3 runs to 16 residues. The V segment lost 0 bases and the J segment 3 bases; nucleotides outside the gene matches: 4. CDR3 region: CSAREASGSDTGELFF. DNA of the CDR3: TGCAGTGCTAGAGAAGCTAGCGGGAGTGACACCGGGGAGCTGTTTTTT.

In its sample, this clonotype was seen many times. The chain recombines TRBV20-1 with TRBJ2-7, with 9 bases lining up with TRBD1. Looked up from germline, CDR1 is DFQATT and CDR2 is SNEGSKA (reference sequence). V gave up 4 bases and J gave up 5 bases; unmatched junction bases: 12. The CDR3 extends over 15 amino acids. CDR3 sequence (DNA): TGCAGTGCTACCTCCGGGACAGGGTCCGTAAACGAGCAGTACTTC. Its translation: CSATSGTGSVNEQYF.

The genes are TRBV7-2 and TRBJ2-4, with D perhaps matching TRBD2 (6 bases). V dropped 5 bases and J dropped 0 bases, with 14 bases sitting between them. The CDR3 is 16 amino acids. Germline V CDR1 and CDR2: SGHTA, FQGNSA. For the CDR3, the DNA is TGTGCCAGCAGCCCAACTCGACTAGTAGCCAAAAACATTCAGTACTTC. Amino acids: CASSPTRLVAKNIQYF.

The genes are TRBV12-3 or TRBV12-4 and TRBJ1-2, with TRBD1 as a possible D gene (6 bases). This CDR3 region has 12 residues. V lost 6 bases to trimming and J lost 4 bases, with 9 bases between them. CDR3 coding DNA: TGTGCCAGCAGCAGACAGGTCTATGGCTACACCTTC. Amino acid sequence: CASSRQVYGYTF.

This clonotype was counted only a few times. The chain's CDR3 is CASSSVERDGSHEQYF. The DNA for the CDR3 is TGTGCCAGCAGCTCCGTTGAGCGGGACGGGTCCCACGAGCAGTACTTC. The chain combines TRBV7-9 with TRBJ2-7; 7 positions match TRBD2. With 4 bases clipped from V and 5 bases from J, the junction kept 14 bases outside the gene matches. The CDR3 consists of 16 residues. Germline assignment: CDR1 SEHNR and CDR2 FQNEAQ (reference sequence).

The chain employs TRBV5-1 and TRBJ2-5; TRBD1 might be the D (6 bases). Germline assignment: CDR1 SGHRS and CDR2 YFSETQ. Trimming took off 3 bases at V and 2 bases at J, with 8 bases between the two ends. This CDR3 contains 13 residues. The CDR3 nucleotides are TGCGCCAGCAGCTCCGGACAGCAAGAGACCCAGTACTTC. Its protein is CASSSGQQETQYF.

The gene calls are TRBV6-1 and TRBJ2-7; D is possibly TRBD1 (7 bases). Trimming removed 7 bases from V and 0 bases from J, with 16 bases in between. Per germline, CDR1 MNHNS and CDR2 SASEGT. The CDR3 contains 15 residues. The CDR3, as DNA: TGTGCCAGCACCCGGTCAGGGGGGAACTCCTACGAGCAGTACTTC. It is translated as CASTRSGGNSYEQYF.

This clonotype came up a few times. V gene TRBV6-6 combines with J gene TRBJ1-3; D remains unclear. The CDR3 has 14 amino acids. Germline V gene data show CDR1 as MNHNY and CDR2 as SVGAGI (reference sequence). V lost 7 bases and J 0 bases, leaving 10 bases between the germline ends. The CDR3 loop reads CASTPASSGNTIYF. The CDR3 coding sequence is TGTGCCAGCACCCCGGCGAGCTCTGGAAACACCATATATTTT.